The 32 T cell receptor beta chains listed next were all sequenced from one sample in a study of regulatory T cells in long-lasting Graves disease. Time point: persistent/refractory GD, antithyroid drugs over 5 years with positive TRAb. The TCR library was prepared using RNA isolated from PBMCs. Investigators prepared the TCR beta libraries by applying iRepertoire HTBI primers and Arm-PCR of CDR3 regions. Each CDR3 protein gets one entry after TCRdb re-called the multiplex PCR reads with MiXCR. The data hold roughly 400,000 distinct CDR3 sequences, with under 25% observed a single time. Here the sequenced sample was peripheral blood mononuclear cells (PBMCs), taken when the disease was refractory, from a patient treated with antithyroid drugs. These receptors originate from a female donor with Graves disease.

The chain employs TRBV20-1 and TRBJ2-7; TRBD2 aligns across 7 bases. The V segment lost 1 base and the J segment 3 bases; nucleotides outside the gene matches: 9. CDR3 length equals 15 residues. Germline V lookup: CDR1 DFQATT, CDR2 SNEGSKA (reference sequence). The CDR3 loop reads CSARALAEGSYEQYF. CDR3 nucleotide sequence: TGCAGTGCTAGAGCTCTAGCGGAAGGAAGCTACGAGCAGTACTTC.

This rearrangement joins TRBV29-1 to TRBJ2-7; 9 bases map to TRBD1. This CDR3 region has 12 residues. Germline loops: CDR1 SQVTM, CDR2 ANQGSEA. Trimming cost V 6 bases and J 9 bases; bases outside gene matches: 9. CDR3 amino acids: CSVAGTGRAQYF. The CDR3 bases are TGCAGCGTCGCCGGGACAGGGAGAGCGCAGTACTTC.

At least ten counts were recorded for this clonotype. This chain's CDR3 is CASSYGGSGIQPQHF. The CDR3 DNA follows: TGTGCCAGCAGTTACGGTGGATCGGGAATTCAGCCCCAGCATTTT. The chain employs TRBV6-2 or TRBV6-3 and TRBJ1-5, with D unclear. Trimming took 2 bases from V and 6 from J, leaving 14 bases between them. Germline V gene sequence: CDR1 MNHEY, CDR2 SVGEGT. This CDR3 region has 15 residues.

The rearrangement links TRBV12-3 or TRBV12-4 to TRBJ2-2, with 9 nucleotides matching TRBD1. V shed 6 bases and J 3 bases; nucleotides not matched to a gene: 11. The CDR3 spans 17 residues. The CDR3 DNA sequence: TGTGCCAGCAGGACGTGGACAGGGGAAGTGTACACCGGGGAGCTGTTTTTT. It translates to CASRTWTGEVYTGELFF.

The table lists this clonotype with a few counts. The junction and the germline gene differ at one end; a read error may be behind it. The chain joins TRBV6-5 to TRBJ1-5; 8 nucleotides agree with TRBD1. Per germline, CDR1 MNHEY and CDR2 SVGAGI. CDR3 length equals 16 residues. CDR3 region: CASSYSQNRGNQLQHF. The CDR3 nucleotides read TGTGCCAGCAGTTACTCGCAAAACAGGGGGAATCAGCTCCAGCATTTT.

Details on this clonotype: A much larger clone sits a single nucleotide away, making a read error possible. The CDR3 carries no conserved terminal phenylalanine or tryptophan, so it likely arises from a read error. The V and J genes are TRBV12-3 or TRBV12-4 and TRBJ1-1; no reliable D call. The germline V and J ends were trimmed by 2 bases and 7 bases, with 8 bases remaining between them. The CDR3 has 12 amino acids. The chain's CDR3 is CASSLHISEAFL. CDR3 bases: TGTGCCAGCAGTTTACATATCAGTGAAGCTTTCCTT.

This clonotype showed up many times. The chain links TRBV11-2 to TRBJ2-5; 11 bases are a match to TRBD2. The length of the CDR3 is 15 residues. Germline V gives CDR1 SGHAT, CDR2 FQNNGV. V trimming: 0 bases; J trimming: 3 bases; junction bases outside the gene matches: 0. This CDR3 reads CASSLELAGEETQYF. CDR3 sequence (DNA): TGTGCCAGCAGCTTAGAACTAGCGGGAGAAGAGACCCAGTACTTC.

The chain uses TRBV6-1 and TRBJ2-5; tentative D call: TRBD1 (5 bases). Gene TRBJ2-1 matches the end of the DNA better, so the J call may be wrong. This CDR3 is built from 13 residues. The germline CDR1 and CDR2 sequences are MNHNS and SASEGT. CDR3 bases: TGTGCCAGCAGACCTGGGGCATCAAATGAGCAGTTCTTC. Its translation is CASRPGASNEQFF.

As concerns this clonotype: With a much larger clone just one base away, this may be a read error. V is TRBV6-5 and J is TRBJ1-1, with D maybe TRBD1 (6 bases). V lost 2 bases and J lost 4, with 8 bases in between. There are 13 residues in the CDR3. Per the germline V gene, CDR1 is MNHEY and CDR2 is SVGAGI. CDR3 bases: TGTGCCAGCAGTTACATAGGGGGCACTGAAGCTTTCTTT. Residues: CASSYIGGTEAFF.

In regard to this clonotype: Just one base apart from a much larger clone, this may be a read error. The V gene is TRBV2, the J gene TRBJ1-1; D not certain. The CDR3 length is 11 residues. Looked up from germline, CDR1 is SNHLY and CDR2 is FYNNEI. V lost 10 bases, J lost 7 bases, and 13 bases lay in between. DNA for the CDR3: TGTGCCAACAAGTCAACCGTTGAAGCTTTCTTT. Protein sequence: CANKSTVEAFF.

The CDR3 region has the DNA TGTGCCAGCAGCCCCCGACTAGCGGGACTCTACGAGCAGTACTTC. Translated, it gives CASSPRLAGLYEQYF. The chain couples TRBV6-2 or TRBV6-3 to TRBJ2-7; 11 bases are a match to TRBD2. The trim removed 6 bases at V and 3 bases at J, leaving 7 bases unmatched. The CDR3 runs 15 residues. CDR1 and CDR2 (germline): MNHEY, SVGEGT.

The J gene is TRBJ2-1, the V gene TRBV7-3, with 12 bases fitting TRBD2. The germline V gene encodes CDR1 SGHTA and CDR2 FQGTGA. J lost 5 bases, V lost 2 bases, and 10 bases had no gene match. CDR3 length: 18 amino acids. DNA of the CDR3: TGTGCCAGCAGCTTACGACAACCCCTAGCGGGAGGGCACAATGAGCAGTTCTTC. Amino acid sequence: CASSLRQPLAGGHNEQFF.

The rearrangement uses TRBV24-1 and TRBJ2-6; D uncertain. V was clipped by 8 bases and J by 0 bases, with 16 bases between them. The CDR3 contains 17 residues. The V gene's germline CDR1 is KGHDR and CDR2 SFDVKD. DNA of the CDR3: TGTGCCACCACAATATACGGTGCTTTCTCTGGGGCCAACGTCCTGACTTTC. Encoded protein: CATTIYGAFSGANVLTF.

This clonotype was seen repeatedly, ten times or more. The genes are TRBV12-3 or TRBV12-4 and TRBJ2-5; D unresolved. Trimming pared 6 bases from V and 5 bases from J, leaving 7 bases between. CDR3 size: 11 residues. In DNA, the CDR3 is TGTGCCAGCAGCTTTACGGAGACCCAGTACTTC. Amino acids: CASSFTETQYF.

The sample holds a few counts of this clonotype. This rearrangement joins TRBV6-1 to TRBJ1-1; D gene uncertain. Germline CDR1 and CDR2: MNHNS and SASEGT. Between the trimmed V and J ends, which lost 6 bases and 0 bases, there was a span of 11 bases. CDR3 size: 14 residues. CDR3 loop: CASSVNPLNTEAFF. DNA of the CDR3: TGTGCCAGCAGCGTTAACCCATTGAACACTGAAGCTTTCTTT.

A few counts support this clonotype. The V call is TRBV11-2, the J call TRBJ2-2, with D unclear. Per germline, CDR1 SGHAT and CDR2 FQNNGV. The germline V and J ends were trimmed by 5 bases and 6 bases, with 10 bases remaining between them. CDR3 length equals 13 residues. The CDR3 nucleotides read TGTGCCAGCAGCGCTCAGTCCCCCGGGGAGCTGTTTTTT. Encoded protein: CASSAQSPGELFF.

The table lists this clonotype with a count of one. The chain employs TRBV20-1 and TRBJ2-7; D unresolved. This CDR3 contains 13 residues. Germline CDR1 reads DFQATT; CDR2 reads SNEGSKA (reference sequence). Trimming cost V 2 bases and J 3 bases, with 11 bases left between them. In DNA, the CDR3 is TGCAGTGCTAGATATGTCAGACTCTACGAGCAGTACTTC. Its protein product is CSARYVRLYEQYF.

This clonotype has ten or more counts. The gene calls are TRBV28 and TRBJ2-4; possible D gene TRBD2, 7 bases. Germline CDR1 reads MDHEN; CDR2 reads SYDVKM. This CDR3 spans 15 amino acids. V was shortened by 5 bases and J by 3 bases, with 14 bases between the two germline ends. The CDR3 reads CASSGGGADKNIQYF. CDR3 in DNA: TGTGCCAGCAGTGGGGGGGGCGCGGACAAAAACATTCAGTACTTC.

This clonotype was recorded a few times. A single base is all that separates this from a far larger clone, so a read error is likely. V gene TRBV2 combines with J gene TRBJ2-7; D gene ambiguous. The CDR3 covers 10 residues. V lost 3 bases and J lost 5, with 2 bases in between. Germline V lookup: CDR1 SNHLY, CDR2 FYNNEI. CDR3 protein: CASSDDEQYF. CDR3 bases: TGTGCCAGCAGTGACGACGAGCAGTACTTC.

Points on this clonotype: A far larger clone is a single base away, which makes a read error likely. V and J are TRBV5-4 and TRBJ2-6; 8 bases match TRBD2. V dropped 4 bases and J dropped 0; count of bases not matched to a gene: 9. The CDR3 is 18 residues long. Germline V gene data show CDR1 as SGHNT and CDR2 as YYREEE (reference sequence). The CDR3 loop is CASSDIAGNTSGANVLTF. In nucleotides, the CDR3 is TGTGCCAGCAGCGACATAGCGGGAAATACCTCTGGGGCCAACGTCCTGACTTTC. Based on the CDR3 plus reference TRBV5-4 and TRBJ2-6, the full variable domain is ETGVTQSPTHLIKTRGQQVTLRCSSQSGHNTVSWYQQALGQGPQFIFQYYREEENGRGNFPPRFSGLQFPNYSSELNVNALELDDSALYLCASSDIAGNTSGANVLTFGAGSRLTVL.

The rearrangement links TRBV19 to TRBJ1-5; possible D gene TRBD1, 5 bases. The CDR3 consists of 18 residues. CDR1 and CDR2 from the germline V gene are LNHDA and SQIVND (reference sequence). V was pared by 7 bases and J by 0 bases, with 22 bases between. The CDR3 DNA follows: TGTGCCAGTACTGATGGGGGATCCCGACCTTATAGCAATCAGCCCCAGCATTTT. Translation gives CASTDGGSRPYSNQPQHF.

The chain joins TRBV9 to TRBJ1-6, with 7 bases identical to TRBD1. The ends lost 3 bases at V and 6 bases at J; junction bases unmatched: 6. CDR3 length: 15 residues. Germline V gene sequence: CDR1 SGDLS, CDR2 YYNGEE. CDR3 in amino acids: CASSGTTGTNSPLHF. For the CDR3, the DNA is TGTGCCAGCAGCGGGACGACAGGGACTAATTCACCCCTCCACTTT.

This clonotype was found many times. The chain combines TRBV30 with TRBJ1-4; D might be TRBD1 (5 bases). Germline-derived CDR1 and CDR2 are GTSNPN and SVGIG (reference sequence). Trimming took off 3 bases at V and 6 bases at J, with 11 bases between the two ends. This CDR3 region has 13 residues. The CDR3 nucleotides read TGTGCCTGGAGAAGACGACAGTATGAAAAACTGTTTTTT. As protein: CAWRRRQYEKLFF.

The rearrangement joins TRBV19 to TRBJ2-2; D unresolved. Germline V lookup: CDR1 LNHDA, CDR2 SQIVND (reference sequence). The CDR3 consists of 15 residues. Between the trimmed V and J ends, which lost 5 bases and 6 bases, there was a span of 16 bases. CDR3: CASSLSGSLPGELFF. Written as DNA, the CDR3 is TGTGCCAGTAGTCTCAGTGGCAGCTTGCCCGGGGAGCTGTTTTTT.

This clonotype was seen at least ten times. This chain links TRBV7-2 with TRBJ1-1, with a tentative D call TRBD1 (5 bases). Trimming left V 1 base short and J 2 bases short, with 17 bases between. The CDR3 extends over 17 amino acids. Germline V CDR1 and CDR2: SGHTA, FQGNSA. The CDR3 here is CASSLVGTGRRNTEAFF. The CDR3, as DNA: TGTGCCAGCAGCTTAGTGGGTACAGGTCGTCGAAACACTGAAGCTTTCTTT.

There are many counts of this clonotype. The chain has TRBV2 and TRBJ1-4; tentative D call: TRBD1 (6 bases). V was shortened by 7 bases and J by 7 bases, with 13 bases between the two germline ends. The CDR3 extends over 13 amino acids. The germline V gene encodes CDR1 SNHLY and CDR2 FYNNEI. The CDR3 sequence: CASKGGFGEKLFF. The CDR3 DNA sequence: TGTGCCAGCAAGGGGGGGTTCGGTGAAAAACTGTTTTTT.

This clonotype was seen at least ten times. The rearrangement joins TRBV28 to TRBJ2-7; D gene uncertain. The CDR3 is 15 amino acids. Germline CDR1 MDHEN, CDR2 SYDVKM. V dropped 2 bases and J dropped 7 bases, with 18 bases sitting between them. The DNA for the CDR3 is TGTGCCAGCAGTTTACCGCCCCCGTATTCCGGGGAGCAGTACTTC. Protein: CASSLPPPYSGEQYF.

Comment on this clonotype: One end of the junction varies from germline; a read error may be responsible. The rearrangement links TRBV3-1 to TRBJ1-1; D is unclear. Germline CDR1 reads LGHDT; CDR2 reads YNNKEL (reference sequence). The CDR3 spans 15 residues. CDR3 sequence (DNA): TGTGCCAGCAGCCCGGGAACGCATATGAACACTGAAGTTTTCTTT. Protein product: CASSPGTHMNTEVFF.

This chain connects TRBV5-1 to TRBJ2-7; 10 nucleotides agree with TRBD2. Germline values: CDR1 SGHRS, CDR2 YFSETQ. V lost 2 bases to trimming and J lost 2 bases; unmatched junction nucleotides: 4. CDR3 length equals 15 residues. The CDR3 bases are TGCGCCAGCAGCTTACAAGCGGGAGGGCCCTACGAGCAGTACTTC. This translates into CASSLQAGGPYEQYF. Full variable domain (rest looked up from reference TRBV5-1 and TRBJ2-7): KAGVTQTPRYLIKTRGQQVTLSCSPISGHRSVSWYQQTPGQGLQFLFEYFSETQRNKGNFPGRFSGRQFSNSRSEMNVSTLELGDSALYLCASSLQAGGPYEQYFGPGTRLTVT.

This clonotype was detected ten times or more. CDR3 DNA sequence: TGTGCCAGCAGCCCTTGGGACAGCTCGAGGACTGAAGCTTTCTTT. It encodes CASSPWDSSRTEAFF. This chain links TRBV7-2 with TRBJ1-1; the match to TRBD1 covers 7 bases. CDR1 SGHTA and CDR2 FQGNSA come from the germline V gene. This CDR3 comprises 15 residues. Trimming at V came to 5 bases and at J to 5 bases, leaving 11 bases not matched to a gene.

V usage is TRBV24-1 and J usage is TRBJ1-2; 8 nucleotides agree with TRBD1. Germline lookup yields CDR1 KGHDR and CDR2 SFDVKD. This CDR3 is 13 amino acids long. V lost 2 bases to trimming and J lost 8 bases; unmatched junction nucleotides: 3. The CDR3 sequence is CATSDWTGHGYTF. CDR3 DNA sequence: TGTGCCACCAGTGATTGGACAGGGCACGGCTACACCTTC.

This clonotype was counted at least ten times. V gene TRBV15 combines with J gene TRBJ1-1, with TRBD1 identical over 12 bases. V lost 6 bases and J lost 10; bases outside the gene matches: 15. The CDR3 loop spans 16 amino acids. Germline V CDR1 and CDR2: LNHNV, YYDKDF (reference sequence). The CDR3 spells CATRGSPGQGAFGAFF. DNA of the CDR3: TGTGCCACCAGGGGATCCCCGGGACAGGGGGCGTTTGGAGCTTTCTTT.